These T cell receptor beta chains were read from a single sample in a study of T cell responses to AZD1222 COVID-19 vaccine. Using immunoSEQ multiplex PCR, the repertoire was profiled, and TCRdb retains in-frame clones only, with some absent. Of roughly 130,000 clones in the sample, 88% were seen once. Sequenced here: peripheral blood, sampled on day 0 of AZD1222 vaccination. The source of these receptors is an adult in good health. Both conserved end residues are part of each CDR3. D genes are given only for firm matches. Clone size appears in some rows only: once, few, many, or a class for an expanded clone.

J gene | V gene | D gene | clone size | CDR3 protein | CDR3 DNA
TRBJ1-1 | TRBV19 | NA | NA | CASSFTAIKNTEAFF | TGTGCCAGTAGTTTTACAGCGATAAAGAACACTGAAGCTTTCTTT
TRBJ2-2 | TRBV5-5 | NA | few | CASSFQQGNTGELFF | TGTGCCAGCAGCTTCCAACAGGGGAACACCGGGGAGCTGTTTTTT
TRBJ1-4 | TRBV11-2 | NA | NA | CASSPRLLGYGTEKLFF | TGTGCCAGCAGCCCAAGACTGCTCGGTTACGGGACTGAAAAACTGTTTTTT
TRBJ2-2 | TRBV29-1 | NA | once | CSVDVGYTGELFF | TGCAGCGTTGATGTGGGTTACACCGGGGAGCTGTTTTTT
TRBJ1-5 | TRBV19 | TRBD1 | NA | CASSTTGDSNQPQHF | TGTGCCAGTAGCACCACAGGGGATAGCAATCAGCCCCAGCATTTT
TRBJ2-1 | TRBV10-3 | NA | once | CAISDDINEQFF | TGTGCCATCAGTGACGACATCAATGAGCAGTTCTTC
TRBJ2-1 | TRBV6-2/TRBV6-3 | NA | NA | CASSYPRGEQFF | TGTGCCAGCAGTTACCCCAGGGGTGAGCAGTTCTTC
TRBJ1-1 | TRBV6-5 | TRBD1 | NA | CASSLTGPKGTEAFF | TGTGCCAGCAGTTTGACAGGGCCCAAAGGCACTGAAGCTTTCTTT
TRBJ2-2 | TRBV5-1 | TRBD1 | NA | CASDGTGGRTGELFF | TGCGCCAGCGACGGGACAGGGGGCCGCACCGGGGAGCTGTTTTTT
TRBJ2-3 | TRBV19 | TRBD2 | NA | CASSGSSGATDTQYF | TGTGCCAGTAGTGGGTCTAGCGGGGCAACAGATACGCAGTATTTT
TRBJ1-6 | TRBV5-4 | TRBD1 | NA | CASSLDWDRNSPLHF | TGTGCCAGCAGCTTAGACTGGGACAGGAATTCACCCCTCCACTTT
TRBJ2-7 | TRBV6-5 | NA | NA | CASRRTPYEQYF | TGTGCCAGCCGCAGGACCCCCTACGAGCAGTACTTC